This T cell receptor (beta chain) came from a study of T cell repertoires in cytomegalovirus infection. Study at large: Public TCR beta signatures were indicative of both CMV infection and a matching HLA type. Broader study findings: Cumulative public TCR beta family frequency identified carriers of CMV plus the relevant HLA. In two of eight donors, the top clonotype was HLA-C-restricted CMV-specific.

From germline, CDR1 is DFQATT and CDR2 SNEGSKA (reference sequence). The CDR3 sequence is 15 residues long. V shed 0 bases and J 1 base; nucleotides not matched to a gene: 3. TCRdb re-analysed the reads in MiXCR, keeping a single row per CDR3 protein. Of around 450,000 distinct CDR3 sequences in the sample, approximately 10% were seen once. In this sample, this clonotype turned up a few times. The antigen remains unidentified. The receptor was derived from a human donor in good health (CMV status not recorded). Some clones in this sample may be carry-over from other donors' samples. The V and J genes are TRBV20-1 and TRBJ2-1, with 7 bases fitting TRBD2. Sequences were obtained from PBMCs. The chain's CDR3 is CSAREASGSYNEQFF. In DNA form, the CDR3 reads TGCAGTGCTAGAGAGGCTAGCGGTTCCTACAATGAGCAGTTCTTC.